This TCR beta chain was sequenced in a study of shared clonotypes between healthy human individuals. The CDR3 is 14 residues long. Germline V gene data show CDR1 as SGHRS and CDR2 as YFSETQ. The V gene lost 2 bases and the J gene lost 5 bases, with 12 bases spanning the gap. Profiling relied on immunoSEQ multiplex PCR, and the TCRdb table lists in-frame clones only, not all of them. Of roughly 1,100,000 clones in the sample, 70% to 80% were seen once. Note on this clone: Its matching antigen is unknown.

Study findings and constraints: Represented genetic and exposure-history diversity was restricted by having few donors.

V usage is TRBV5-1 and J usage is TRBJ2-3, with D perhaps given as TRBD1 or TRBD2 (5 bases each). The receptor was derived from a man aged 18 to 30 in good health. Sequencing was performed on memory CD4+ T cells sorted from blood. Subset in this sample: CD45RA-negative fraction. CDR3 bases: TGCGCCAGCAGCTTTGGGGGATTAGAAGATACGCAGTATTTT. Protein product: CASSFGGLEDTQYF.